A single TCR beta chain is shown here with its context. The record originates from a study of post-analysis software for immune sequencing data. Study-level background: The disease courses spanned relapsing-remitting, secondary progressive and progressive-relapsing forms of multiple sclerosis.

Unique-molecular-identifier-tagged TCR beta cDNA libraries were used. In TCRdb, the PCR reads were re-called with MiXCR into one record per CDR3 protein. The repertoire has 800,000 to 950,000 distinct CDR3 sequences, approximately 53% of them found once; the top ten carry approximately 4.4%. Sequencing was performed on blood. The clonotype originates from a girl aged 5-17 years with multiple sclerosis.

CDR3 nucleotides: TGTGCCAGCAGCTCACCCTTCGGTGGGCAGTTCTTC. As protein: CASSSPFGGQFF. The V gene is TRBV7-3, the J gene TRBJ2-1; no clear D. CDR1 is SGHTA and CDR2 is FQGTGA in the germline V gene. This CDR3 has 12 amino acids. The V end lost 4 bases, the J end lost 12 bases, and 13 bases lay between the germline ends. The full variable domain, in which reference TRBV7-3 and TRBJ2-1 provide the parts outside the CDR3, is GAGVSQTPSNKVTEKGKYVELRCDPISGHTALYWYRQSLGQGPEFLIYFQGTGAADDSGLPNDRFFAVRPEGSVSTLKIQRTERGDSAVYLCASSSPFGGQFFGPGTRLTVL.